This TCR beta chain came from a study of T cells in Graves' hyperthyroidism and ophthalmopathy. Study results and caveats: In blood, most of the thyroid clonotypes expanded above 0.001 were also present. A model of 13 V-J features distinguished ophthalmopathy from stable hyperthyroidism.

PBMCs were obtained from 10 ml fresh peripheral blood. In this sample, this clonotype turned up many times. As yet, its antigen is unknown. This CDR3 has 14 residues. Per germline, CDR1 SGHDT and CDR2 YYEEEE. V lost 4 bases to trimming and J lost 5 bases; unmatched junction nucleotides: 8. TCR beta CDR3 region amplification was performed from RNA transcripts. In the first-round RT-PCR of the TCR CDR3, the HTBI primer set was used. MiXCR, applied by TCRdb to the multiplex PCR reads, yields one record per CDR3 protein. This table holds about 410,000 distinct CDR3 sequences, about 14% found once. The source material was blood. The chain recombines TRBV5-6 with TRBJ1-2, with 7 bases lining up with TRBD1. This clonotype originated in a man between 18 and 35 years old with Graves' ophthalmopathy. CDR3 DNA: TGTGCCAGCAGCCAAGGGACAGCGTTATATGGCTACACCTTC. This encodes CASSQGTALYGYTF.